This T cell receptor beta chain was identified during a study of blood T cell repertoires in COVID-19. For the study at large: There were acute and convalescent COVID-19 samples, and they came from the United States, Italy and Spain. In each case, the material was cDNA or gDNA derived from T cells, B-cell-depleted T cells, or PBMCs.

This clone has only a few counts. V lost 6 bases, J lost 5 bases, and 12 bases stayed unmatched. Germline CDR1 and CDR2: SGHTA and FQGNSA. The CDR3 is 16 residues long. In the original workflow: Estimation of nucleated cell counts was performed using reference gene primer amplification. The protocol was immunoSEQ multiplex PCR, while the TCRdb copy is restricted to in-frame clones and leaves out a portion. Clone size and the V and J calls come from that table; the DNA yielded D and trimming. Seen here are about 250,000 clones, about 83% observed once, and the top ten hold roughly 5.7%. The sample comprised peripheral blood. The gene calls are TRBV7-2 and TRBJ2-3; 9 bases agree with TRBD2. This sequence was found in a man at least 80 years old with acute or convalescent COVID-19. In DNA form, the CDR3 reads TGTGCCAGCAGTCTCGGCGGGGGGGGGCGGGGAGATACGCAGTATTTT. Its translation: CASSLGGGGRGDTQYF.